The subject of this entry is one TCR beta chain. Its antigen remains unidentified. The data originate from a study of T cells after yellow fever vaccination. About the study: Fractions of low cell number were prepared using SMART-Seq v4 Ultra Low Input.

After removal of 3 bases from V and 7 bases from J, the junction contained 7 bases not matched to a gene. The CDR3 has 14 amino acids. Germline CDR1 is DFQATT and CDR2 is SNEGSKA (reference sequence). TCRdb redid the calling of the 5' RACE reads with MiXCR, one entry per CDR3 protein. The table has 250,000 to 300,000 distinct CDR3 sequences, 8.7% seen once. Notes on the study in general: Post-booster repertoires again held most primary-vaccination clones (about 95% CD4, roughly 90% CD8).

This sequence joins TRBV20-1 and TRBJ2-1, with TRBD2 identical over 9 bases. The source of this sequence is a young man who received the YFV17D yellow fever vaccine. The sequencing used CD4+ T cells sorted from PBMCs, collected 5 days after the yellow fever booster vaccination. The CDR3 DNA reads TGCAGTGCTAGTCTGGCTAGCGGGGCGAATGAGCAGTTCTTC. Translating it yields CSASLASGANEQFF.